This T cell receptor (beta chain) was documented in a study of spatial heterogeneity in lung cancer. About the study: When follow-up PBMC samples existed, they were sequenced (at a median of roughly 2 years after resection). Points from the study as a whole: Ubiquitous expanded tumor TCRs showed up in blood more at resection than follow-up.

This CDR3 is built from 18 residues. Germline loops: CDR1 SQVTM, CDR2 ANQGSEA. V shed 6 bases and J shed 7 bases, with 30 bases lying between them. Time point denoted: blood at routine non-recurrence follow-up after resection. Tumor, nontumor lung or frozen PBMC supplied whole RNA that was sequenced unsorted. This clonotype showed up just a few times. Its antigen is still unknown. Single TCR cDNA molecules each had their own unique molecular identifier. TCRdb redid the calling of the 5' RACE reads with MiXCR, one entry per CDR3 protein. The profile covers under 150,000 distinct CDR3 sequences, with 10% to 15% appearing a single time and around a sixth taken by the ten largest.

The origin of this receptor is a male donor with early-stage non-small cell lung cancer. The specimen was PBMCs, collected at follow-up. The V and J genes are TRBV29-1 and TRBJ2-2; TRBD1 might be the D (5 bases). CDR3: CSVGQGGISSYVSGELFF. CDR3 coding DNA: TGCAGCGTGGGCCAGGGCGGCATCTCATCGTATGTGAGCGGGGAGCTGTTTTTT.